These T cell receptor beta chains were read from a single sample in a study. TCRdb passed the reads through MiXCR, listing each CDR3 protein once. The sample consists of about a thousand distinct CDR3 sequences, around 24% of them appearing once. What was sequenced was CD8+ T cells (not recorded whether cultured). Every receptor here comes from a male donor. The CDR3 runs from the conserved cysteine through the conserved F or W. D genes are given only for firm matches. Clone size is given for some rows only: seen once, a few or many times, or a class if the clone is expanded.

D gene | J gene | V gene | clone size | CDR3 protein | CDR3 DNA
- | TRBJ2-7 | TRBV12-3/TRBV12-4 | - | CASSIGRTYEQYF | TGTGCCAGCAGTATCGGACGGACCTACGAGCAGTACTTC
- | TRBJ2-5 | TRBV7-8 | medium-sized | CASSSVPAPHQETQYF | TGTGCCAGCAGCTCAGTCCCAGCTCCCCACCAAGAGACCCAGTACTTC
TRBD1 | TRBJ2-7 | TRBV7-6 | few | CASSRTGTSEQYF | TGTGCCAGCAGCAGGACAGGGACCAGCGAGCAGTACTTC
TRBD2 | TRBJ2-4 | TRBV11-2 | - | CASSPNLAGVKNIQYF | TGTGCCAGCAGTCCTAATCTAGCGGGCGTCAAAAACATTCAGTACTTC
- | TRBJ1-2 | TRBV5-4 | - | CASSVEGTRIGYTF | TGTGCCAGCAGCGTGGAGGGGACCAGGATTGGCTACACCTTC
- | TRBJ1-1 | TRBV18 | medium-sized | CASSPERNPGWNTEAFF | TGTGCCAGCTCACCGGAAAGGAACCCCGGTTGGAACACTGAAGCTTTCTTT
TRBD1 | TRBJ2-5 | TRBV7-9 | large | CASSFDQGTGGFRETQYF | TGTGCCAGCAGCTTTGACCAAGGGACAGGGGGCTTTAGGGAGACCCAGTACTTC
- | TRBJ1-5 | TRBV4-3 | few | CASSLNPQQPQHF | TGCGCCAGCAGCCTCAATCCTCAACAGCCCCAGCATTTT
- | TRBJ2-1 | TRBV5-1 | - | CASSFGGTEFF | TGCGCCAGCAGCTTCGGGGGCACGGAGTTCTTC
- | TRBJ2-2 | TRBV20-1 | - | CSGKDGVSGELFF | TGCAGTGGCAAAGACGGGGTTTCCGGGGAGCTGTTTTTT
- | TRBJ2-1 | TRBV6-5 | medium-sized | CASNYLSDLRYNEQFF | TGTGCCAGCAATTATTTATCAGACTTACGATACAATGAGCAGTTCTTC
- | TRBJ2-5 | TRBV24-1 | medium-sized | CATSDGLAGDYEETQYF | TGTGCCACCAGCGATGGTCTCGCGGGCGATTACGAAGAGACCCAGTACTTC
TRBD1 | TRBJ2-4 | TRBV7-9 | medium-sized | CASSLTSGDRGRWNIQYF | TGTGCCAGCAGCTTAACCTCTGGGGACAGGGGGCGGTGGAACATTCAGTACTTC
TRBD2 | TRBJ2-5 | TRBV7-9 | large | CASSWTGTSVGPEETQYF | TGTGCCAGCAGCTGGACCGGGACTAGTGTCGGTCCTGAAGAGACCCAGTACTTC
- | TRBJ2-1 | TRBV20-1 | medium-sized | CSARDFGSPYNEQFF | TGCAGTGCTAGAGATTTTGGGAGTCCCTACAATGAGCAGTTCTTC
TRBD2 | TRBJ2-3 | TRBV6-5 | medium-sized | CASSPLAGADTQYF | TGTGCCAGCAGTCCACTAGCGGGAGCAGATACGCAGTATTTT
- | TRBJ2-1 | TRBV10-3 | large | CAISESPDMLMGNEQFF | TGTGCCATCAGTGAGTCGCCCGACATGCTCATGGGCAATGAGCAGTTCTTC
TRBD1 | TRBJ1-5 | TRBV28 | few | CASSLYRGQGGQPQHF | TGTGCCAGCAGTTTATATCGGGGACAGGGAGGACAGCCCCAGCATTTT
- | TRBJ2-1 | TRBV27 | medium-sized | CASSLTKGGDEQFF | TGTGCCAGCAGTTTAACTAAAGGCGGCGATGAGCAGTTCTTC
- | TRBJ2-7 | TRBV10-3 | medium-sized | CAIAPLGLPYEQYF | TGTGCCATCGCCCCGTTGGGGCTGCCCTACGAGCAGTACTTC
TRBD2 | TRBJ2-2 | TRBV5-1 | medium-sized | CASSEGTSVPLAELFF | TGCGCCAGCAGCGAAGGGACTAGCGTACCTCTCGCGGAGCTGTTTTTT
- | TRBJ1-2 | TRBV2 | medium-sized | CASTDRRYGYTF | TGTGCCAGCACAGACAGGCGCTATGGCTACACCTTC
TRBD1 | TRBJ2-7 | TRBV12-3/TRBV12-4 | large | CASSAGQGVWQYF | TGTGCCAGCAGTGCAGGACAGGGCGTTTGGCAGTACTTC
- | TRBJ2-5 | TRBV27 | medium-sized | CASSLTGPTTTETQYF | TGTGCCAGCAGTTTAACGGGACCCACGACGACAGAGACCCAGTACTTC
- | TRBJ2-7 | TRBV27 | - | CASSSGPEQYF | TGCGCCAGCAGTTCTGGGCCCGAGCAGTACTTC
- | TRBJ1-1 | TRBV29-1 | large | CSVGPGTLANTEAFF | TGCAGCGTGGGACCCGGGACGTTGGCCAACACTGAAGCTTTCTTT
- | TRBJ2-1 | TRBV6-4 | medium-sized | CASSDAGGTGNEQFF | TGTGCCAGCAGTGATGCCGGCGGGACCGGCAATGAGCAGTTCTTC
- | TRBJ2-5 | TRBV7-8 | medium-sized | CASSLDLGREPRETQYF | TGTGCCAGCAGCTTAGATCTCGGGCGAGAACCAAGAGAGACCCAGTACTTC
TRBD1 | TRBJ1-6 | TRBV7-3 | medium-sized | CASSLMGQGLSSYNSPLHF | TGTGCCAGCAGCTTAATGGGACAGGGGCTCAGCTCCTATAATTCACCCCTCCACTTT
- | TRBJ2-1 | TRBV20-1 | large | CSARDGIESNEQFF | TGCAGTGCTAGAGATGGCATAGAAAGTAATGAGCAGTTCTTC
- | TRBJ2-6 | TRBV6-5 | medium-sized | CASSYSSTASGANVLTF | TGTGCCAGCAGTTACTCGAGTACCGCTTCTGGGGCCAACGTCCTGACTTTC
- | TRBJ2-3 | TRBV20-1 | medium-sized | CSAMYGVNSPDTQYF | TGCAGTGCTATGTACGGGGTTAACTCACCAGATACGCAGTATTTT
- | TRBJ2-1 | TRBV7-3 | medium-sized | CASSLRQGLINEQFF | TGTGCCAGCAGCTTGCGGCAGGGGTTAATAAATGAGCAGTTCTTC
- | TRBJ2-7 | TRBV5-5 | medium-sized | CASSLQGFAEQYF | TGTGCCAGCAGCTTGCAGGGTTTTGCCGAGCAGTACTTC
TRBD1 | TRBJ2-7 | TRBV7-6 | medium-sized | CASSPGQGPYEQYF | TGTGCCAGCAGCCCAGGACAGGGCCCCTACGAGCAGTACTTC
TRBD1 | TRBJ1-2 | TRBV10-3 | medium-sized | CAIKYRPRTGENYGYTF | TGTGCCATTAAATACCGACCCCGGACAGGCGAAAACTATGGCTACACCTTC
- | TRBJ2-3 | TRBV6-5 | - | CASSYMEGVGTDTRYF | TGTGCCAGCAGTTACATGGAGGGAGTGGGCACAGATACGCGGTATTTT
- | TRBJ2-5 | TRBV7-9 | medium-sized | CASRVEYVETQYF | TGTGCCAGCAGGGTTGAATACGTGGAGACCCAGTACTTC
TRBD1 | TRBJ1-2 | TRBV4-1 | medium-sized | CASSHPTGVFYGYTF | TGCGCCAGCAGCCATCCGACAGGGGTGTTCTATGGCTACACCTTC
- | TRBJ1-3 | TRBV5-1 | large | CASSFEGVGNTIYF | TGCGCCAGCAGCTTTGAAGGGGTTGGAAACACCATATATTTT